Below, one T cell receptor (beta chain) is given with its context. The antigen remains undetermined. The PCR contained 60 Vbeta and 13 Jbeta primers. The repertoire was sequenced with immunoSEQ multiplex PCR; TCRdb's copy has only in-frame clones and lacks some. This table holds over 75,000 clones, 78% found once. The source of the sample is a study of cytomegalovirus exposure and HLA in healthy donors. Study-level background: Membership in the Caucasian-associated ancestry cluster was found for about 80% of nearly 400 genotyped donors. General study findings and limits: A later analysis found that most CMV-associated TCR beta chains appeared HLA-restricted.

This TCR was recovered from a woman in her sixties or seventies in good health and CMV-seronegative. Source material: PBMCs.

CDR3 residues: CASSYGGLANYGYTF. The CDR3, as DNA: TGTGCCAGCAGTTACGGGGGGTTAGCTAACTATGGCTACACCTTC. The chain uses TRBV6-5 and TRBJ1-2; D is possibly TRBD1 (5 bases). This CDR3 has 15 amino acids. Germline CDR1 is MNHEY and CDR2 is SVGAGI. With 2 bases removed from V and 0 bases from J, the gap between germline ends came to 10 bases.